Below, 9 T cell receptor beta chains from the same sample are listed, as sequenced in a study of OX40 agonist ivuxolimab in advanced cancers. Sequencing was performed with immunoSEQ multiplex PCR; in TCRdb, only in-frame clones are kept and a portion is missing. The sample has tens of thousands of clones; roughly 90% are singletons. This sample comprised CD4+ or CD8+ T cells sorted from blood, obtained in a trial of the OX40 agonist ivuxolimab. Receptors were obtained from an adult with an advanced solid tumor such as melanoma, head and neck, liver or kidney cancer.

The chain couples TRBV6-5 to TRBJ2-1; TRBD1 aligns across 9 bases. The germline gives CDR1 MNHEY, CDR2 SVGAGI. The CDR3 sequence is 15 residues long. The V segment lost 6 bases and the J segment 6 bases; nucleotides outside the gene matches: 9. CDR3 nucleotide sequence: TGTGCCAGCAGCCCTACCTGGACAGGGGCCAATGAGCAGTTCTTC. Protein sequence: CASSPTWTGANEQFF.

This chain links TRBV10-3 with TRBJ2-2, with 7 bases fitting TRBD1. Germline trimming cut 10 bases from V and 2 bases from J; bases unmatched to any gene: 10. The germline V gene has CDR1 ENHRY and CDR2 SYGVKD. CDR3 length: 15 amino acids. CDR3 in amino acids: CATGRGTLNTGELFF. As DNA, the CDR3 is TGTGCCACCGGCAGGGGGACCCTAAACACCGGGGAGCTGTTTTTT.

This chain links TRBV6-1 with TRBJ2-7; D is ambiguous. The CDR3 spans 14 residues. Germline V lookup: CDR1 MNHNS, CDR2 SASEGT. V was shortened by 8 bases and J by 2 bases, with 16 bases between the two germline ends. The CDR3 sequence is CASVKPGPPYEQYF. Written as DNA, the CDR3 is TGTGCCAGCGTCAAGCCAGGTCCCCCCTACGAGCAGTACTTC.

The chain recombines TRBV30 with TRBJ1-3; tentative D call: TRBD1 (5 bases). Germline CDR1 GTSNPN, CDR2 SVGIG (reference sequence). V lost 2 bases and J lost 0, with 11 bases in between. The CDR3 runs 15 residues. DNA for the CDR3: TGTGCCTGGAGTCGGGGACTCAGCTCTGGAAACACCATATATTTT. This sequence encodes CAWSRGLSSGNTIYF.

In this sample, this clone turned up once. The chain carries TRBV11-2 and TRBJ1-5; D ambiguous. The CDR3 is 12 residues long. Germline V CDR1 and CDR2: SGHAT, FQNNGV. V shed 5 bases and J shed 9 bases, with 11 bases lying between them. CDR3 in amino acids: CASSTYPGPQHF. The CDR3 nucleotides read TGTGCCAGCAGCACCTACCCGGGGCCCCAGCATTTT.

This chain joins TRBV7-2 and TRBJ2-1, with 7 nucleotides matching TRBD2. Per germline, CDR1 SGHTA and CDR2 FQGNSA. The J segment lost 4 bases and the V segment lost 5 bases, leaving 8 bases of the junction unmatched. This CDR3 is built from 15 residues. CDR3: CASSPLSGFYNEQFF. In DNA form, the CDR3 reads TGTGCCAGCAGCCCACTTAGCGGGTTTTACAATGAGCAGTTCTTC. Full variable domain (rest looked up from reference TRBV7-2 and TRBJ2-1): GAGVSQSPSNKVTEKGKDVELRCDPISGHTALYWYRQSLGQGLEFLIYFQGNSAPDKSGLPSDRFSAERTGGSVSTLTIQRTQQEDSAVYLCASSPLSGFYNEQFFGPGTRLTVL.

J is TRBJ1-1 and V is TRBV29-1; D not certain. The CDR3 runs to 14 residues. From germline, CDR1 is SQVTM and CDR2 ANQGSEA. Trimming shortened V by 2 bases and J by 1 base, and 11 bases separated the two germline ends. The CDR3 loop reads CSVERGRKNTEAFF. The CDR3 nucleotides are TGCAGCGTTGAAAGAGGGCGGAAGAACACTGAAGCTTTCTTT.

The chain combines TRBV4-1 with TRBJ1-1; a possible D gene is TRBD1 (5 bases). This CDR3 contains 18 residues. V lost 0 bases and J 3 bases, leaving 20 bases between the germline ends. Germline CDR1 is MGHRA and CDR2 is YSYEKL. This CDR3 is CASSQDPRPVGTHTEAFF. The CDR3 bases are TGCGCCAGCAGCCAAGATCCTCGCCCCGTCGGGACCCACACTGAAGCTTTCTTT.

This clone was seen just once. The CDR3 region has the DNA TGTGCCAGCAGCCGCCGGGAGCGGGAGACAGGTTGGACAGATACGCAGTATTTT. This encodes CASSRRERETGWTDTQYF. The chain links TRBV9 to TRBJ2-3, with 8 bases lining up with TRBD2. The J segment lost 3 bases and the V segment lost 4 bases, leaving 16 bases of the junction unmatched. The germline gives CDR1 SGDLS, CDR2 YYNGEE. CDR3 length: 18 amino acids.